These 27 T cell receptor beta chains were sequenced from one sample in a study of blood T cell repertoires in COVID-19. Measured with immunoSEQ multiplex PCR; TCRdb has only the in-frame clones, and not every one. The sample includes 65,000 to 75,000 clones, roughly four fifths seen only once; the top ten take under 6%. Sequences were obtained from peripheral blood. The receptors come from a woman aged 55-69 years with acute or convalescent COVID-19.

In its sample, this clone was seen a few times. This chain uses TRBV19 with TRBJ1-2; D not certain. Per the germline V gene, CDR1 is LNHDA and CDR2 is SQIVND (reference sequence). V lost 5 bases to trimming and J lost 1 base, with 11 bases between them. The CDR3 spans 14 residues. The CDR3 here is CASSRAINNYGYTF. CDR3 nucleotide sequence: TGTGCCAGTAGTCGCGCGATTAATAACTATGGCTACACCTTC.

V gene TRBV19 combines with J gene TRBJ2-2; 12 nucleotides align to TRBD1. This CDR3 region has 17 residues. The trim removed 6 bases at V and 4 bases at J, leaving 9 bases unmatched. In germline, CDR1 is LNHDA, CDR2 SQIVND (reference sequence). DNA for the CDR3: TGTGCCAGTAGGGCAGGGACAGGGGGCGCATCCACCGGGGAGCTGTTTTTT. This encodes CASRAGTGGASTGELFF.

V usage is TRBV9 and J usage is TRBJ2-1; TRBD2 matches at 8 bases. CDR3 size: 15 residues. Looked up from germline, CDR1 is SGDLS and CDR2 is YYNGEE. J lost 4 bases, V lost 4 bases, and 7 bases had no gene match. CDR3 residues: CASSLGAGGYNEQFF. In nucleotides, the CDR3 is TGTGCCAGCAGCCTAGGGGCGGGGGGTTACAATGAGCAGTTCTTC. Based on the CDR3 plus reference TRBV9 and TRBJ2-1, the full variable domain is DSGVTQTPKHLITATGQRVTLRCSPRSGDLSVYWYQQSLDQGLQFLIQYYNGEERAKGNILERFSAQQFPDLHSELNLSSLELGDSALYFCASSLGAGGYNEQFFGPGTRLTVL.

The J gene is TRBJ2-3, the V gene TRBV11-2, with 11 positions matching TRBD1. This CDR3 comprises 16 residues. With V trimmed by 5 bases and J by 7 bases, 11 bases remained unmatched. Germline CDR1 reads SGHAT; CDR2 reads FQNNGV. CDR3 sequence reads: CASSPTDRGLGYTQYF. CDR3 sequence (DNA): TGTGCCAGCAGCCCTACGGACAGGGGGCTAGGATATACGCAGTATTTT.

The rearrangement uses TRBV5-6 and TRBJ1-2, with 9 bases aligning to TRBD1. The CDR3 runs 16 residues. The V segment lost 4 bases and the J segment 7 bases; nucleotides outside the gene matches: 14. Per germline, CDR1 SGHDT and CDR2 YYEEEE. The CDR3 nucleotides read TGTGCCAGCAGCGGGAGAACAGGGGGCGCTTTAGGTGGCTACACCTTC. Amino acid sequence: CASSGRTGGALGGYTF.

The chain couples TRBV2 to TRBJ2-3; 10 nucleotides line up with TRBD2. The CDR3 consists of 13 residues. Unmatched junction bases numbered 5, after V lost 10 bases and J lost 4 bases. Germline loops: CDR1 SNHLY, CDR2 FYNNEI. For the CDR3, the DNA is TGTGCCACCTTAGCGGGGGGCCCAGATACGCAGTATTTT. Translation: CATLAGGPDTQYF.

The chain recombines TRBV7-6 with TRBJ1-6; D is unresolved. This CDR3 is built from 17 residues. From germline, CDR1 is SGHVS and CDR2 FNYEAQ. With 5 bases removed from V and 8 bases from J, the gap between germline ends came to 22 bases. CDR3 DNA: TGTGCCAGCAGCAACCCAGGAGGCAGAGTGACTGATTCACCCCTCCACTTT. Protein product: CASSNPGGRVTDSPLHF.

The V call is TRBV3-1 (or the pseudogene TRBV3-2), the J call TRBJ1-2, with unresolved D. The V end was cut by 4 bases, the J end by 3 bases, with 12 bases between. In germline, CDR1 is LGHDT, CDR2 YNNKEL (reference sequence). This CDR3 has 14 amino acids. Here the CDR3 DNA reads TGTGCCAGCAGCCCCAATGGAGGAGACTATGGCTACACCTTC. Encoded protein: CASSPNGGDYGYTF.

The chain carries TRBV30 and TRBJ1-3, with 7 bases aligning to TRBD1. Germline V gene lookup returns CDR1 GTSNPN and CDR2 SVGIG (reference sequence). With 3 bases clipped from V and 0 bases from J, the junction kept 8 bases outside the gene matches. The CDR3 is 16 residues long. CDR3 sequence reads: CAWSTTGFSSGNTIYF. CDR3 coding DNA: TGTGCCTGGAGCACGACAGGGTTTAGCTCTGGAAACACCATATATTTT.

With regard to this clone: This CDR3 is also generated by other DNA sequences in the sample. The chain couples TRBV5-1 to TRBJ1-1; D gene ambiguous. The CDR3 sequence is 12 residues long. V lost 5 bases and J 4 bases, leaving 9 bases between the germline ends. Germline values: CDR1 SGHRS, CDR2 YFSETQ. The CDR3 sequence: CASSLRGTEAFF. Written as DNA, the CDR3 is TGCGCCAGCAGTCTGCGGGGCACTGAAGCTTTCTTT.

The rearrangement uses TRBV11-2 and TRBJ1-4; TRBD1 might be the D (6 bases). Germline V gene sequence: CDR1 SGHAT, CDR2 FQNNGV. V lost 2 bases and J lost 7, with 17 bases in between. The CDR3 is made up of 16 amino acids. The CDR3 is CASSLRGQGRGEKLFF. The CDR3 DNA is TGTGCCAGCAGCTTAAGGGGCCAGGGGCGCGGTGAAAAACTGTTTTTT.

This CDR3 is CASSFRGTGGPAFF. For the CDR3, the DNA is TGTGCCAGCAGCTTTAGAGGGACAGGGGGCCCAGCTTTCTTT. The chain links TRBV7-9 to TRBJ1-1; 12 positions agree with TRBD1. The V segment lost 3 bases and the J segment 10 bases; nucleotides outside the gene matches: 6. This CDR3 is 14 amino acids long. The germline gives CDR1 SEHNR, CDR2 FQNEAQ (reference sequence). Full variable domain (remainder filled in from reference TRBV7-9 and TRBJ1-1): DTGVSQNPRHKITKRGQNVTFRCDPISEHNRLYWYRQTLGQGPEFLTYFQNEAQLEKSRLLSDRFSAERPKGSFSTLEIQRTEQGDSAMYLCASSFRGTGGPAFFGQGTRLTVV.

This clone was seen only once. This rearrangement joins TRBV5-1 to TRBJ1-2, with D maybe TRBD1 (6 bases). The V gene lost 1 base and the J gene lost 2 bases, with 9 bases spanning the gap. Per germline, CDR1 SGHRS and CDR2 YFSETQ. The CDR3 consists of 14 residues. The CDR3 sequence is CASSLWTENYGYTF. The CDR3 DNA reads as TGCGCCAGCAGCTTGTGGACAGAAAACTATGGCTACACCTTC.

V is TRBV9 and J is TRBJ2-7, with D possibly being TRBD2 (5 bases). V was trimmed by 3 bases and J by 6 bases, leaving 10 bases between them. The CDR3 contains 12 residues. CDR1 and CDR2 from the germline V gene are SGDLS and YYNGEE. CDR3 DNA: TGTGCCAGCAGCGGAGCTAGCCTCGAGCAGTACTTC. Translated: CASSGASLEQYF.

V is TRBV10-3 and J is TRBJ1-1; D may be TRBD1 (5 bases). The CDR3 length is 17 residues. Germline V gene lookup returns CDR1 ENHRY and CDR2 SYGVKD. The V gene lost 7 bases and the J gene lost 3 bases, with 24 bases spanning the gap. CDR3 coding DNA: TGTGCCATCACCAAAGGTGCAGGGAGGGGAAAGGACACTGAAGCTTTCTTT. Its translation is CAITKGAGRGKDTEAFF.

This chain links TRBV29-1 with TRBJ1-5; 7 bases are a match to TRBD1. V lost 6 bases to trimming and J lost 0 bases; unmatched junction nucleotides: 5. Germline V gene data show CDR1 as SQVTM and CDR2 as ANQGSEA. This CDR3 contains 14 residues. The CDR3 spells CSVGTDYSNQPQHF. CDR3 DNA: TGCAGCGTGGGGACAGACTATAGCAATCAGCCCCAGCATTTT.

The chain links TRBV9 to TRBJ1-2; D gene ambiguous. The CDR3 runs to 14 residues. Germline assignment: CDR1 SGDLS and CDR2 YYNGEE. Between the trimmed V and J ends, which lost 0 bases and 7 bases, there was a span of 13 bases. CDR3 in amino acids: CASSVDRGWGGYTF. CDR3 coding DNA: TGTGCCAGCAGCGTAGACCGGGGATGGGGTGGCTACACCTTC.

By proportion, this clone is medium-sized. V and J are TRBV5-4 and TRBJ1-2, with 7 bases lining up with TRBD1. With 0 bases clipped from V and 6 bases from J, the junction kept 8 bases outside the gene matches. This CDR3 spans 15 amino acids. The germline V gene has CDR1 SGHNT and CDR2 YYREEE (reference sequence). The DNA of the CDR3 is TGTGCCAGCAGCTTGGCCATGGAAACAGGGGATGGCTACACCTTC. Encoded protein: CASSLAMETGDGYTF. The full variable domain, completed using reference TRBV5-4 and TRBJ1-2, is ETGVTQSPTHLIKTRGQQVTLRCSSQSGHNTVSWYQQALGQGPQFIFQYYREEENGRGNFPPRFSGLQFPNYSSELNVNALELDDSALYLCASSLAMETGDGYTFGSGTRLTVV.

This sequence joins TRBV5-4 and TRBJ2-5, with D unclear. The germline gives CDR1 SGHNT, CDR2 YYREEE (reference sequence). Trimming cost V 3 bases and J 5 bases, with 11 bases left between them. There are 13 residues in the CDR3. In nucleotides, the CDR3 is TGTGCCAGCAGCTCCGCGTTGGAGGAGACCCAGTACTTC. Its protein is CASSSALEETQYF.

As DNA, the CDR3 is TGTGCCAGCTCCCGAGGGGGCCCCTACGAGCAGTACTTC. This gives the protein CASSRGGPYEQYF. The rearrangement uses TRBV18 and TRBJ2-7; 7 bases are a match to TRBD1. Germline CDR1 reads KGHSH; CDR2 reads LQKENI. The ends lost 6 bases at V and 2 bases at J; junction bases unmatched: 4. This CDR3 region has 13 residues.

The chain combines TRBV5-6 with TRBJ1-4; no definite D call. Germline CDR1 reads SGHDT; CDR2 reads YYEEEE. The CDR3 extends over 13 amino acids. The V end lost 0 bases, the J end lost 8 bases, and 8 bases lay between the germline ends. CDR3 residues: CASSLAPGEKLFF. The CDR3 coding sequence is TGTGCCAGCAGCTTGGCCCCGGGAGAAAAACTGTTTTTT. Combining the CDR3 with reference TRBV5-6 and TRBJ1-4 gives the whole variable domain DAGVTQSPTHLIKTRGQQVTLRCSPKSGHDTVSWYQQALGQGPQFIFQYYEEEERQRGNFPDRFSGHQFPNYSSELNVNALLLGDSALYLCASSLAPGEKLFFGSGTQLSVL.

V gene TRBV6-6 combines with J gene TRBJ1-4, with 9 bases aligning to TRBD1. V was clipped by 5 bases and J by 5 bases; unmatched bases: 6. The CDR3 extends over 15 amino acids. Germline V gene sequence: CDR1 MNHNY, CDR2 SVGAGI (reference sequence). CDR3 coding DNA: TGTGCCAGCAGTGGCGGGGACAGGGTAAATGAAAAACTGTTTTTT. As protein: CASSGGDRVNEKLFF.

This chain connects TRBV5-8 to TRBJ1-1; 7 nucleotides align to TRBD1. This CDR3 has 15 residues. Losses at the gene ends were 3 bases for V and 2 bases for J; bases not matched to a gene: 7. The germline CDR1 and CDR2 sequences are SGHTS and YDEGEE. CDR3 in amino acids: CASSSTRQGNTEAFF. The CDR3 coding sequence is TGTGCCAGCAGCTCGACACGACAGGGCAACACTGAAGCTTTCTTT.

Here the CDR3 reads CASTLATTGELFF. The DNA for the CDR3 is TGTGCCAGCACCCTAGCTACAACCGGGGAGCTGTTTTTT. V and J are TRBV6-5 and TRBJ2-2; perhaps TRBD2 as D (5 bases). V was trimmed by 7 bases and J by 5 bases, leaving 11 bases between them. Germline CDR1 MNHEY, CDR2 SVGAGI. The CDR3 has 13 residues.

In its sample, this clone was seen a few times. The CDR3 loop reads CASSPSFNQPQHF. The CDR3 DNA is TGTGCCAGCTCACCCTCCTTTAATCAGCCCCAGCATTTT. The chain joins TRBV18 to TRBJ1-5; D is uncertain. The CDR3 sequence is 13 residues long. Trimming removed 3 bases at V and 4 bases at J, with 7 bases between. The V gene's germline CDR1 is KGHSH and CDR2 LQKENI.

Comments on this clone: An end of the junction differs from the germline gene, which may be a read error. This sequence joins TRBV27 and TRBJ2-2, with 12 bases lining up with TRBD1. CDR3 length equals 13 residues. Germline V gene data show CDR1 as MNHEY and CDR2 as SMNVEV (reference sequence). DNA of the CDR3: TGTGCCAGCAGTTTATCGGGACAGGGGGCGCCTGTTTTT. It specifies CASSLSGQGAPVF.

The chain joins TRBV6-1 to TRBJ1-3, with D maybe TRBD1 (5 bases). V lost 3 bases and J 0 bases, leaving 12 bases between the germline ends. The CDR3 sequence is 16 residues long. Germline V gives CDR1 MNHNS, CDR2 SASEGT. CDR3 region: CASSDPWGGSGNTIYF. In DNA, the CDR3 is TGTGCCAGCAGTGACCCATGGGGGGGCTCTGGAAACACCATATATTTT.